This passage covers 28 T cell receptor beta chains from one sample sequenced in a study of OX40 agonist ivuxolimab in advanced cancers. Here immunoSEQ multiplex PCR was the method, and the copy in TCRdb shows in-frame clones only, minus some. Among more than 55,000 clones listed, 89% were seen once. The sequences come from CD4+ or CD8+ T cells sorted from blood, collected in a trial of the OX40 agonist ivuxolimab. The receptor source for this set is an adult with an advanced solid tumor such as melanoma, head and neck, liver or kidney cancer.

This chain connects TRBV18 to TRBJ2-3; 8 nucleotides match TRBD2. Per the germline V gene, CDR1 is KGHSH and CDR2 is LQKENI. The CDR3 runs to 14 residues. V gave up 3 bases and J gave up 6 bases; unmatched junction bases: 5. As DNA, the CDR3 is TGTGCCAGCTCACCTGGGACTAGTTGGGATACGCAGTATTTT. It specifies CASSPGTSWDTQYF. The variable domain in full, with the rest retrieved from reference TRBV18 and TRBJ2-3, is NAGVMQNPRHLVRRRGQEARLRCSPMKGHSHVYWYRQLPEEGLKFMVYLQKENIIDESGMPKERFSAEFPKEGPSILRIQQVVRGDSAAYFCASSPGTSWDTQYFGPGTRLTVL.

The CDR3 nucleotides are TGCGCCAGCAGCCTGGGACAGGTTCTTCCCGGGGAGCTGTTTTTT. It codes for CASSLGQVLPGELFF. This chain joins TRBV5-1 and TRBJ2-2, with 8 positions matching TRBD1. Germline V gene sequence: CDR1 SGHRS, CDR2 YFSETQ. V was pared by 4 bases and J by 6 bases, with 8 bases of the junction left unmatched. CDR3 size: 15 residues.

The chain joins TRBV13 to TRBJ2-7; 8 bases fit TRBD1. This CDR3 has 15 amino acids. The V gene's germline CDR1 is PRHDT and CDR2 FYEKMQ (reference sequence). V trimming: 6 bases; J trimming: 3 bases; junction bases outside the gene matches: 10. The chain's CDR3 is CASRLGWTGSYEQYF. The DNA of the CDR3 is TGTGCCAGCAGACTCGGCTGGACAGGGAGCTACGAGCAGTACTTC.

CDR3 region: CAIRDREALRYF. As DNA, the CDR3 is TGTGCCATCAGAGACAGGGAGGCTTTGAGGTATTTT. V and J are TRBV10-3 and TRBJ2-3; TRBD1 is a possible D gene (7 bases). Germline-derived CDR1 and CDR2 are ENHRY and SYGVKD. The length of the CDR3 is 12 residues. Trimming pared 6 bases from V and 14 bases from J, leaving 18 bases between.

The gene calls are TRBV7-2 and TRBJ2-3, with 10 bases identical to TRBD2. The CDR3 extends over 15 amino acids. Losses at the gene ends were 2 bases for V and 2 bases for J; bases not matched to a gene: 1. Per the germline V gene, CDR1 is SGHTA and CDR2 is FQGNSA. For the CDR3, the DNA is TGTGCCAGCAGCTTACTAGCGGGAGACACAGATACGCAGTATTTT. Protein: CASSLLAGDTDTQYF.

This chain joins TRBV7-9 and TRBJ1-2; D is possibly TRBD1 (6 bases). This CDR3 has 12 residues. Germline CDR1 SEHNR, CDR2 FQNEAQ (reference sequence). The germline V and J ends were trimmed by 10 bases and 8 bases, with 17 bases remaining between them. CDR3 protein: CATEKAQGGYTF. As DNA, the CDR3 is TGTGCCACCGAGAAGGCCCAGGGGGGCTACACCTTC.

The genes are TRBV19 and TRBJ1-5; 7 bases are shared with TRBD1. Looked up from germline, CDR1 is LNHDA and CDR2 is SQIVND (reference sequence). J lost 16 bases, V lost 6 bases, and 9 bases had no gene match. This CDR3 contains 11 residues. CDR3 sequence reads: CASSTGVLLHF. The CDR3, as DNA: TGTGCCAGTAGCACAGGGGTCCTCCTCCATTTT.

The chain carries TRBV6-5 and TRBJ2-2, with D uncertain. The CDR3 runs to 11 residues. From germline, CDR1 is MNHEY and CDR2 SVGAGI. The V and J ends lost 6 bases and 10 bases respectively, with 9 bases between them. CDR3 residues: CASRRREELFF. The CDR3, as DNA: TGTGCCAGCAGAAGGCGTGAGGAGCTGTTTTTT.

The CDR3 sequence is CASSLEGRGHEKLFF. The CDR3 coding sequence is TGCGCCAGCAGCTTGGAAGGAAGGGGGCATGAAAAACTGTTTTTT. The rearrangement links TRBV5-1 to TRBJ1-4, with 7 bases that match TRBD1. Germline V lookup: CDR1 SGHRS, CDR2 YFSETQ. The junction had 5 bases not matched to a gene; V was cut back by 0 bases and J by 6 bases. The CDR3 consists of 15 residues.

J is TRBJ1-4 and V is TRBV28; D call uncertain. V gave up 4 bases and J gave up 0 bases, with 6 bases separating them. The length of the CDR3 is 14 residues. Per the germline V gene, CDR1 is MDHEN and CDR2 is SYDVKM. CDR3 coding DNA: TGTGCCAGCAGTTCGATCACAACTAATGAAAAACTGTTTTTT. This codes for CASSSITTNEKLFF.

This sequence joins TRBV28 and TRBJ2-4, with no clear D. This CDR3 has 14 residues. V dropped 1 base and J dropped 11 bases, with 15 bases sitting between them. CDR1 is MDHEN and CDR2 is SYDVKM in the germline V gene. CDR3 nucleotide sequence: TGTGCCAGCAGTTTATCGGCCTCCACCCTCTTTCAGTACTTC. Amino acid sequence: CASSLSASTLFQYF.

The chain has TRBV10-1 and TRBJ2-1; 8 bases fit TRBD2. With 6 bases clipped from V and 0 bases from J, the junction kept 16 bases outside the gene matches. The germline CDR1 and CDR2 sequences are WNHNN and SYGVQD (reference sequence). The CDR3 runs to 19 residues. CDR3 DNA sequence: TGCGCCAGCAGGATCCGAGTAGCGGGACCTCCTTTCTCCTACAATGAGCAGTTCTTC. Protein: CASRIRVAGPPFSYNEQFF.

The table lists this clone with a count of one. This sequence joins TRBV9 and TRBJ1-2; TRBD1 agrees at 10 bases. This CDR3 spans 11 amino acids. V shed 3 bases and J 10 bases; nucleotides not matched to a gene: 0. Germline loops: CDR1 SGDLS, CDR2 YYNGEE. The CDR3 is CASSGQGAYTF. The DNA for the CDR3 is TGTGCCAGCAGCGGACAGGGGGCCTACACCTTC.

The V and J genes are TRBV18 and TRBJ2-1; D possibly corresponds to TRBD1 (5 bases). V gave up 0 bases and J gave up 6 bases, with 9 bases separating them. Per the germline V gene, CDR1 is KGHSH and CDR2 is LQKENI. The CDR3 length is 14 residues. This CDR3 reads CASSPPTVFNEQFF. The CDR3 DNA reads as TGTGCCAGCTCACCACCGACAGTTTTCAATGAGCAGTTCTTC.

This clone appeared once. The sample has other DNA sequences that encode this CDR3 too. This chain uses TRBV5-1 with TRBJ2-7; no reliable D call. The CDR3 totals 11 residues. The V gene's germline CDR1 is SGHRS and CDR2 YFSETQ. V was clipped by 0 bases and J by 6 bases, with 4 bases between them. The DNA for the CDR3 is TGCGCCAGCAGCTTGGAAGGCGAGCAGTACTTC. Its translation: CASSLEGEQYF.

The rearrangement links TRBV6-6 to TRBJ1-4; D is uncertain. Germline V lookup: CDR1 MNHNY, CDR2 SVGAGI (reference sequence). V was pared by 6 bases and J by 0 bases, with 11 bases between. CDR3 length: 15 residues. DNA for the CDR3: TGTGCCAGCAGCCGCCGCCGTGCAACTAATGAAAAACTGTTTTTT. It yields the protein CASSRRRATNEKLFF.

This sequence joins TRBV7-8 and TRBJ1-5; TRBD1 might be the D (5 bases). V was shortened by 3 bases and J by 7 bases, with 16 bases between the two germline ends. In germline, CDR1 is SGHVS, CDR2 FQNEAQ. The CDR3 has 15 amino acids. The CDR3 DNA sequence: TGTGCCAGCAGCTTCTCGTGGGGGTTGGGACAGCCCCAGCATTTT. It yields the protein CASSFSWGLGQPQHF.

J is TRBJ1-2 and V is TRBV5-6; maybe TRBD1 (5 bases). Between the trimmed V and J ends, which lost 2 bases and 4 bases, there was a span of 9 bases. The CDR3 extends over 13 amino acids. Germline CDR1 SGHDT, CDR2 YYEEEE. The CDR3: CASSFGGRYGYTF. CDR3 DNA sequence: TGTGCCAGCAGCTTTGGGGGACGCTATGGCTACACCTTC.

The chain couples TRBV6-5 to TRBJ2-7; a possible D gene is TRBD2 (5 bases). Germline V lookup: CDR1 MNHEY, CDR2 SVGAGI. V dropped 5 bases and J dropped 6 bases, with 11 bases sitting between them. This CDR3 has 12 amino acids. The CDR3 loop reads CASSRTLGEQYF. Written as DNA, the CDR3 is TGTGCCAGCAGTCGGACTTTGGGCGAGCAGTACTTC.

The chain links TRBV5-4 to TRBJ2-7; D remains ambiguous. Germline CDR1 and CDR2: SGHNT and YYREEE (reference sequence). V lost 6 bases, J lost 0 bases, and 16 bases lay in between. The CDR3 loop spans 15 amino acids. The CDR3 loop is CASIIGRTLSYEQYF. CDR3 coding DNA: TGTGCCAGCATCATCGGAAGGACCCTCTCCTACGAGCAGTACTTC.

The chain employs TRBV5-1 and TRBJ1-2; D is unclear. This CDR3 contains 12 residues. V was clipped by 3 bases and J by 2 bases, with 5 bases between them. The germline CDR1 and CDR2 sequences are SGHRS and YFSETQ. The CDR3 DNA reads as TGCGCCAGCAGCTATCAGAACTATGGCTACACCTTC. This encodes CASSYQNYGYTF.

CDR3 sequence (DNA): TGTGCCAGCAGCTCCCGGACTAGCGGGGGCAATGAGCAGTTCTTC. Translated: CASSSRTSGGNEQFF. The chain carries TRBV9 and TRBJ2-1; TRBD2 matches 13 bases. Germline loops: CDR1 SGDLS, CDR2 YYNGEE. This CDR3 contains 15 residues. Trimming cost V 4 bases and J 6 bases; bases outside gene matches: 4.

The genes are TRBV7-9 and TRBJ2-2, with D perhaps assigned TRBD1 or TRBD2 (6 bases each). Trimming shortened V by 2 bases and J by 4 bases, and 8 bases separated the two germline ends. CDR1 and CDR2 (germline): SEHNR, FQNEAQ (reference sequence). The CDR3 has 14 amino acids. The CDR3 DNA reads as TGTGCCAGCAGCTTATCGGGGGCCACCGGGGAGCTGTTTTTT. It encodes CASSLSGATGELFF.

V is TRBV10-3 and J is TRBJ2-5, with D tentatively TRBD2 (6 bases). Germline V lookup: CDR1 ENHRY, CDR2 SYGVKD. The V end lost 4 bases, the J end lost 0 bases, and 6 bases lay between the germline ends. This CDR3 is 13 amino acids long. For the CDR3, the DNA is TGTGCCATCAGTGGGGGGGACCAAGAGACCCAGTACTTC. Amino acid sequence: CAISGGDQETQYF.

This chain uses TRBV5-6 with TRBJ2-3, with D tentatively TRBD1 (6 bases). Germline lookup yields CDR1 SGHDT and CDR2 YYEEEE. V dropped 0 bases and J dropped 4 bases, with 6 bases sitting between them. The CDR3 totals 13 residues. CDR3 residues: CASSLAGADTQYF. The CDR3 DNA is TGTGCCAGCAGCTTGGCAGGGGCAGATACGCAGTATTTT.

A single count supports this clone. This chain joins TRBV28 and TRBJ2-6, with 7 bases aligning to TRBD1. The CDR3 is made up of 18 amino acids. Per the germline V gene, CDR1 is MDHEN and CDR2 is SYDVKM. The V gene end was trimmed by 7 bases and the J gene end by 4 bases; junction bases not matched to a gene: 16. CDR3 in amino acids: CASTKWGLWTGGANVLTF. The CDR3 bases are TGTGCCAGCACCAAATGGGGGTTATGGACAGGAGGGGCCAACGTCCTGACTTTC.

This clone was recorded a few times. The rearrangement links TRBV11-2 to TRBJ2-7; 8 bases match TRBD2. There are 13 residues in the CDR3. Germline V lookup: CDR1 SGHAT, CDR2 FQNNGV. Trimming took 4 bases from V and 3 from J; bases not matched to a gene: 2. The CDR3 DNA reads as TGTGCCAGCAGCTCCAGCGGGAGCTACGAGCAGTACTTC. It encodes CASSSSGSYEQYF.

This chain uses TRBV10-3 with TRBJ2-1; 7 bases agree with TRBD1. The CDR3 loop spans 15 amino acids. V was clipped by 10 bases and J by 2 bases; unmatched bases: 11. Germline lookup yields CDR1 ENHRY and CDR2 SYGVKD. CDR3 amino acids: CATWTGNVAYNEQFF. CDR3 nucleotides: TGTGCCACCTGGACAGGTAACGTCGCCTACAATGAGCAGTTCTTC.